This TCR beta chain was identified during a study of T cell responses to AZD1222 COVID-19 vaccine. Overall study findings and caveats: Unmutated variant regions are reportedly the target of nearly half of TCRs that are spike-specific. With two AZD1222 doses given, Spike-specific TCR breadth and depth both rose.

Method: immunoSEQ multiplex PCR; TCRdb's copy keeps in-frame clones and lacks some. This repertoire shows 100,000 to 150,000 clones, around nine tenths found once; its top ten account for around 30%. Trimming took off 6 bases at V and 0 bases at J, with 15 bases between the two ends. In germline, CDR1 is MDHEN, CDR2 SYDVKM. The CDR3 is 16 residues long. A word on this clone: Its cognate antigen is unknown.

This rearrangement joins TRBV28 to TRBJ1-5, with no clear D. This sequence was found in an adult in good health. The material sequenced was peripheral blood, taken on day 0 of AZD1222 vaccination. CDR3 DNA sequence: TGTGCCAGCAGCCGCGGCGGTAAATATAGCAATCAGCCCCAGCATTTT. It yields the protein CASSRGGKYSNQPQHF.